This entry is about one T cell receptor beta chain. The target of this receptor is not known. Base qualities are not recorded, but no much larger clone differs from it by a single base. CDR1 and CDR2, per the germline V gene (reference sequence), are LNHDA and SQIVND. A distance of 13 bases separates the germline ends of V and J, which lose 5 bases and 3 bases respectively. From its cysteine to its phenylalanine, the CDR3 spans 14 amino acids. Only the CDR3 region is kept as DNA, spanning 42 bases read in frame from base 1. This entry belongs to a study of T cell responses to AZD1222 COVID-19 vaccine (dated by TCRdb to 2020 to 2023). Describing the broader study: TCR sequencing was performed for fewer than 250 trial participants, of whom around 200 were given two doses of AZD1222 and around 25 were given two doses of MenACWY control vaccine. Trial participants were enrolled by age into subgroups of 18-55, 56-69 and 70-plus years, and roughly 160, 29 and 62 TCR-sequenced participants, respectively, were included in these subgroups. What the work shows at the level of the full study, not this receptor alone: After two AZD1222 doses, both the breadth and the depth of spike-specific TCRs were significantly higher than at day 0 and than in MenACWY recipients. Participants were mostly white British and included more females than males, and it was suggested by the authors that clonal diversity may have been underestimated. No day 14 peak-response samples were available, so repertoires were characterized only after the peak T cell response. Conclusions about previously exposed vaccinees are limited because only six or seven AZD1222 recipients were SARS-CoV-2 seropositive at baseline. Reportedly, almost half of the unique spike-specific TCRs recognized epitopes lying outside the regions that are mutated in the B.1.351 and B.1.1.7 variants. The 56-69-year group was small, and its depth increase did not reach significance, likely because of low power. The whole spike protein was spanned by vaccine-associated CD4 TCRs, and dominant responses were seen in regions 160-218 and 743-854.

The intended sense of this specimen's time point label: about 28 days (+/-7) after the second vaccine dose. Because spike-specific TCR depth and breadth did not differ between the two schedules, AZD1222 recipients who got a second dose at roughly 4 weeks were pooled with those who got a second dose at roughly 12 weeks. Vaccinee samples were obtained from the UK trials COV001 and COV002, which included a single-blind randomized controlled phase 2/3 trial of AZD1222 (ChAdOx1 nCoV-19) in healthy adults. Trial participant PBMC samples were collected at day 0 and day 28 after the second dose for TCRbeta chain sequencing. The CDR3 regions of human TCRbeta chains were analyzed by immunosequencing. The original methods were these. Repertoire TCRs were checked for matches against a reference library of SARS-CoV-2-specific TCRs that had been generated using the MIRA antigen-specificity platform. Breadth was defined as the fraction of unique TCRs that were SARS-CoV-2-associated, and depth was defined as the fraction of total T cells that were SARS-CoV-2-associated. Each spike-specific TCR was assigned to its reactive spike region and to a CD4 or CD8 class using the MIRA data. Log10-transformed breadth and depth values were compared by one-way ANOVA with Sidak's multiple comparisons tests. This immuneACCESS table, as held by TCRdb, lists in-frame sequences with V and J called but not all clones. Of the missing ones, under half trace to an unresolved V gene in checked studies; the others have no known cause. That table supplies the V and J calls and clone size; D and trimming were determined from the DNA. The sample records around 120,000 clones, around 93% of which are singletons. The top ten constitute about 7.5% of the sample.

Material: peripheral blood, obtained 28 days after the second AZD1222 dose. The sequence was collected from an adult who received the AZD1222 COVID-19 vaccine. Recombination linked TRBV19 to TRBJ1-2; a tentative D match to TRBD1 spans 6 bases. The CDR3 reads CASSSIQGDYGYTF. In nucleotide form, the sequence is TGTGCCAGTAGTTCAATACAGGGAGACTATGGCTACACCTTC.